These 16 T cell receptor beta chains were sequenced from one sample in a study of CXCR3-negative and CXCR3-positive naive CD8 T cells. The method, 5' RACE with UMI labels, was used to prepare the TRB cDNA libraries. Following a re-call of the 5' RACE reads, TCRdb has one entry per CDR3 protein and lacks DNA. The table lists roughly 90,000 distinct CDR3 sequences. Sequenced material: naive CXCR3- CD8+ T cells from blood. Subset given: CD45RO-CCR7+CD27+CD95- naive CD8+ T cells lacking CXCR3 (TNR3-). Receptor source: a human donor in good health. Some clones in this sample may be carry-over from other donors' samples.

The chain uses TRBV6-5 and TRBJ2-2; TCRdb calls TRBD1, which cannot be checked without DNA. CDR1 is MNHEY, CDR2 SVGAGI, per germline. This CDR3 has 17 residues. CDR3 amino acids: CASSYGGQAQATGELFF.

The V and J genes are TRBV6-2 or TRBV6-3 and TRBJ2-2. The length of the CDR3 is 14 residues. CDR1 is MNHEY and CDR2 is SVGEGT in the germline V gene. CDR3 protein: CASTPWGNTGELFF.

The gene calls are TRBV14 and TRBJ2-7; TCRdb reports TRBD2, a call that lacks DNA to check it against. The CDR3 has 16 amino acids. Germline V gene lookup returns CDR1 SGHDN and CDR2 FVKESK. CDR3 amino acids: CASSLGTSRHSYEQYF.

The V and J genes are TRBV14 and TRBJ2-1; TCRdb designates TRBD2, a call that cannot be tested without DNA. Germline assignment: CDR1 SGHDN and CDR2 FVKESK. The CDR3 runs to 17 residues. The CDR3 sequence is CASSQEEEFMAYNEQFF.

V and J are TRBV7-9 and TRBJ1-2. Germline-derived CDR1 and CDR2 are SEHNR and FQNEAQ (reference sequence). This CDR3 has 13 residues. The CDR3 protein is CASSFANDYGYTF.

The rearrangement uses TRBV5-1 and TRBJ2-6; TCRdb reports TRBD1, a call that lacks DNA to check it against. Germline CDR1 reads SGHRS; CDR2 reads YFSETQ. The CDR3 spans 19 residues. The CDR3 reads CASSFIDRGSRPGANVLTF.

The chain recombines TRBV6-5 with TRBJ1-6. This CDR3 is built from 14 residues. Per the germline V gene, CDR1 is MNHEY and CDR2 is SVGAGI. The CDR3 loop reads CASSPYKINSPLHF.

CDR3 sequence reads: CASSFQISGGITDTQYF. V gene TRBV7-9 combines with J gene TRBJ2-3; TCRdb calls TRBD2, which cannot be checked without DNA. CDR3 length: 17 residues. Germline CDR1 is SEHNR and CDR2 is FQNEAQ (reference sequence).

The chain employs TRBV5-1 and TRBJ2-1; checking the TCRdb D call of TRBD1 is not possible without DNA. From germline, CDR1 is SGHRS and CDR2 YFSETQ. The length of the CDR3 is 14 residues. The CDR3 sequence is CASSTGDRVDEQFF.

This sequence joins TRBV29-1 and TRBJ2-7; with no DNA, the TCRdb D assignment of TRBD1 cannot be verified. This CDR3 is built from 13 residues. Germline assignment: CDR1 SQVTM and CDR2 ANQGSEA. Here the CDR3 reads CSVEDRAGYEQYF.

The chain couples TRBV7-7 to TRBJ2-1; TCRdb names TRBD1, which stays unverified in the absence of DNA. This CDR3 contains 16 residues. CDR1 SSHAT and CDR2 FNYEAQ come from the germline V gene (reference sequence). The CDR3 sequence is CASSLSLGSPYNEQFF.

The CDR3 spells CASSGTGAMNTEAFF. V is TRBV27 and J is TRBJ1-1; the D call from TCRdb, TRBD1, cannot be confirmed without DNA. The germline V gene encodes CDR1 MNHEY and CDR2 SMNVEV (reference sequence). CDR3 length: 15 residues.

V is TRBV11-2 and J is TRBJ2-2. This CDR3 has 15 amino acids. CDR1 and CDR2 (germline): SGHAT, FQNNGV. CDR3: CASSLENVLTGELFF.

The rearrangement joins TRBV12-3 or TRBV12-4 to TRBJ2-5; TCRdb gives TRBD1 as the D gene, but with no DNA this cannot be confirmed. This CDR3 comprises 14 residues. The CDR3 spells CASRHVGGMETQYF.

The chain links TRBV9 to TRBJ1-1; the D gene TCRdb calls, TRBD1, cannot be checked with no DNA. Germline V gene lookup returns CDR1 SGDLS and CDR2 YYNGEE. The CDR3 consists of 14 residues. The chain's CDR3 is CASSVGQGAGGAFF.

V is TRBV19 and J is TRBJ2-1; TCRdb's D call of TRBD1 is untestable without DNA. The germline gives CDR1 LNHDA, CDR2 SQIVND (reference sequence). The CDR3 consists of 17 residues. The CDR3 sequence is CASSIDGTSSSYNEQFF.